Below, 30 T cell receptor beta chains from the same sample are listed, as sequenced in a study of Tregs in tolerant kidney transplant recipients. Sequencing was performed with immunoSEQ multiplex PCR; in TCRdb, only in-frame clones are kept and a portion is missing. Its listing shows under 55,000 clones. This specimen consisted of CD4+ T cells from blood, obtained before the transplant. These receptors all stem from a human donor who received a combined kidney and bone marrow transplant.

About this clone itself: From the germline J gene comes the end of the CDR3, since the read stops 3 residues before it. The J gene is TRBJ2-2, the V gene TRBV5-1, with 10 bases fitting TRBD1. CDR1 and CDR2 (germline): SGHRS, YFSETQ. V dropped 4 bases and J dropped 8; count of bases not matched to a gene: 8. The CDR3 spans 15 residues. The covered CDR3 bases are TGCGCCAGCAGCGCGAGACAGGGGGCAAGTGGGGAG. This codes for CASSARQGASGE. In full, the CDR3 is CASSARQGASGELFF.

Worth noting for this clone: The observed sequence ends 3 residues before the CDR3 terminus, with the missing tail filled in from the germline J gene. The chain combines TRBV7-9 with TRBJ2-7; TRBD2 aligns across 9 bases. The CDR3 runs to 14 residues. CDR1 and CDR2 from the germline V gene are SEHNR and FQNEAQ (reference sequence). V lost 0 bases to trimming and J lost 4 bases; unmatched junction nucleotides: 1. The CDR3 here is CASSLALAGYEQYF. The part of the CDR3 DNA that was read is TGTGCCAGCAGCTTAGCGCTAGCGGGATACGAG.

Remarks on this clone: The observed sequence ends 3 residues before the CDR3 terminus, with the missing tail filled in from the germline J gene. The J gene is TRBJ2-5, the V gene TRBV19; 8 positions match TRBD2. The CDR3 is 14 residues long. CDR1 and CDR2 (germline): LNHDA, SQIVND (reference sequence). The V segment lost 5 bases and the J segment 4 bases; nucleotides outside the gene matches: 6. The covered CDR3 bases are TGTGCCAGTAGTTTGGGGACTAGTCCAGAGACC. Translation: CASSLGTSPET. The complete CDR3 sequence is CASSLGTSPETQYF.

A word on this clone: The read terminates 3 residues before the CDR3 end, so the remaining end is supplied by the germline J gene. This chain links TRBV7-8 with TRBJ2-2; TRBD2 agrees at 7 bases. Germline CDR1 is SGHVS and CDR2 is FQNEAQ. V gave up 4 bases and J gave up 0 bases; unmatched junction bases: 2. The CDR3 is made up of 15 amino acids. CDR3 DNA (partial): TGTGCCAGCAGCTGGAGCGGGACGAACACCGGGGAG. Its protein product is CASSWSGTNTGE. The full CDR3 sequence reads CASSWSGTNTGELFF.

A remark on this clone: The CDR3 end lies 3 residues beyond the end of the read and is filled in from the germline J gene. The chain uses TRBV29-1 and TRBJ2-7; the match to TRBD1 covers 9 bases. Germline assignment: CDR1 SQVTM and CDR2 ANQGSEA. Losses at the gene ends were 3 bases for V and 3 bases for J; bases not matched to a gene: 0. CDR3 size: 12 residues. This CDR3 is CSVEDRGYEQYF. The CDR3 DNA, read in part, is TGCAGCGTTGAGGACAGGGGCTACGAG.

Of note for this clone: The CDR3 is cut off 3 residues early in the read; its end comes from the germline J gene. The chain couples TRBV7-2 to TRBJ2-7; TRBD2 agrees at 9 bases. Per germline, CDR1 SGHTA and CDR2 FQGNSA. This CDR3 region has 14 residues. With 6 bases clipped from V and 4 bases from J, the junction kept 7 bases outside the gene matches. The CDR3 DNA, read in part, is TGTGCCAGCAGTTCCGGGACTAGCATATACGAG. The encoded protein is CASSSGTSIYE. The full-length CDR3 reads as CASSSGTSIYEQYF.

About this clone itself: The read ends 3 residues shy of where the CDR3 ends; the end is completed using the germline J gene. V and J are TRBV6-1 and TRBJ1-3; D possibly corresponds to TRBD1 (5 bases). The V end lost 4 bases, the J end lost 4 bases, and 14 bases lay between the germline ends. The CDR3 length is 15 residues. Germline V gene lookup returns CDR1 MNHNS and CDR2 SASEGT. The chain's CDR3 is CASSVRGAPGNTIYF. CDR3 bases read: TGTGCCAGCAGTGTCCGAGGGGCTCCCGGAAACACC.

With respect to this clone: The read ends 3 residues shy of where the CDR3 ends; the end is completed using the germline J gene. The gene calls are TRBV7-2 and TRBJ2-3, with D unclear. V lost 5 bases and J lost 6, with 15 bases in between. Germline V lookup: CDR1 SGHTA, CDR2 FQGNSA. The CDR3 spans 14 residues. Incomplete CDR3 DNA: TGTGCCAGCAGCGTAGGCTTTGGCTCTGATACG. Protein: CASSVGFGSDT. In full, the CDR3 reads CASSVGFGSDTQYF.

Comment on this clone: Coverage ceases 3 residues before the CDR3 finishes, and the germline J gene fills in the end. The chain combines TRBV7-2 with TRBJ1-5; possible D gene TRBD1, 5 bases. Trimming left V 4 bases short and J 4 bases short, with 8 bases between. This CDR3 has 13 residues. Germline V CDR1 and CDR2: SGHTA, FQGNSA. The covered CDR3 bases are TGTGCCAGCAGCTCCAGGGTTAATCAGCCC. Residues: CASSSRVNQP. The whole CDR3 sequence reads CASSSRVNQPQHF.

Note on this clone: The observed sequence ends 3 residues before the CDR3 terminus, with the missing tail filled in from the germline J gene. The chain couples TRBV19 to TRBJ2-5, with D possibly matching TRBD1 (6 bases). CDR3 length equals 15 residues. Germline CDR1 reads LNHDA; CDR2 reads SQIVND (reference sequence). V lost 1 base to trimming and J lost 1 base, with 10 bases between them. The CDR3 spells CASSIGGTFQETQYF. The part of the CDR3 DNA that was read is TGTGCCAGTAGTATAGGGGGGACATTCCAAGAGACC.

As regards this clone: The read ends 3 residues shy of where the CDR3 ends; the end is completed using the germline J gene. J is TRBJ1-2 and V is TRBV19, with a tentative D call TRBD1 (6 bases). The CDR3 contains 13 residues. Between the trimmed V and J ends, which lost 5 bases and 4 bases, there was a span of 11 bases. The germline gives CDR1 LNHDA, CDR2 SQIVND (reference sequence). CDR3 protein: CASSARQVYGYTF. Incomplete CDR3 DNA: TGTGCCAGTAGTGCCCGACAGGTCTATGGC.

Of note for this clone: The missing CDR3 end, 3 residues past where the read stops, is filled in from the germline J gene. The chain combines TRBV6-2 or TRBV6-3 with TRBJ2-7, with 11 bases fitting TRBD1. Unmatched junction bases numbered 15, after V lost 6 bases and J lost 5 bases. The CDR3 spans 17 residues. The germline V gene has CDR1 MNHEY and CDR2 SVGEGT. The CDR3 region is CASRPGQGANKAHEQYF. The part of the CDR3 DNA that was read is TGTGCCAGCAGACCCGGACAGGGGGCTAATAAGGCCCACGAG.

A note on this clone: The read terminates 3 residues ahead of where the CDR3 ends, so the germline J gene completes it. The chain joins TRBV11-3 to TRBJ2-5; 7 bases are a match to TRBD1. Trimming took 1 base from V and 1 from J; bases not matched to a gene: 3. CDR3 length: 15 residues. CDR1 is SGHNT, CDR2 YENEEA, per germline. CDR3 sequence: CASSLGGQAQETQYF. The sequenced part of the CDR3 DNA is TGTGCCAGCAGCTTAGGCGGACAGGCCCAAGAGACC.

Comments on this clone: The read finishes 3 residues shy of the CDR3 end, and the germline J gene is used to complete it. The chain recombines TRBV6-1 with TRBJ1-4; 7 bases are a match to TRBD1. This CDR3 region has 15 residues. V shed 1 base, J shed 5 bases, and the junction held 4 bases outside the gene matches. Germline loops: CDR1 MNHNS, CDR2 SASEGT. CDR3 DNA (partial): TGTGCCAGCAGTGAAGGGGCAGGGGGGAATGAAAAA. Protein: CASSEGAGGNEK. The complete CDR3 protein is CASSEGAGGNEKLFF.

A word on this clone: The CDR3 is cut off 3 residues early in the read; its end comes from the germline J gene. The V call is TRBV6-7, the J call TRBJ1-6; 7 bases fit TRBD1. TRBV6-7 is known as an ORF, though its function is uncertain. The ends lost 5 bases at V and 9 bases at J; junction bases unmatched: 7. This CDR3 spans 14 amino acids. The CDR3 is CASSATGMVSPLHF. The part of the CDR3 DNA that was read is TGTGCCAGCAGTGCGACAGGGATGGTTTCACCC.

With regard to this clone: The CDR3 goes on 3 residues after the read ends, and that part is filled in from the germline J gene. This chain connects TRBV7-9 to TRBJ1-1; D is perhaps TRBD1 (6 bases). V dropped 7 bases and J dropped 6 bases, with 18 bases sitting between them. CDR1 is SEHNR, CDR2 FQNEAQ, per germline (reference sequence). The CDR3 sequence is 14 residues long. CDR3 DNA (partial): TGTGCCAGCACCCTAGGGGGGGGACTCCCTGAA. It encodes CASTLGGGLPE. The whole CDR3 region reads CASTLGGGLPEAFF. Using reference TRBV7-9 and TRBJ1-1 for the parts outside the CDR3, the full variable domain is DTGVSQNPRHKITKRGQNVTFRCDPISEHNRLYWYRQTLGQGPEFLTYFQNEAQLEKSRLLSDRFSAERPKGSFSTLEIQRTEQGDSAMYLCASTLGGGLPEAFFGQGTRLTVV.

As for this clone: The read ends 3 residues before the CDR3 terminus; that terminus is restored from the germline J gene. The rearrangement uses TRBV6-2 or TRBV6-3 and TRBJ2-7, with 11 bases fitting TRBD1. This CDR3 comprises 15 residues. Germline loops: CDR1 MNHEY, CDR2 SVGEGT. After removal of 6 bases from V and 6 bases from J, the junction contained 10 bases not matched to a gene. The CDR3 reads CASRRLGTGGLEQYF. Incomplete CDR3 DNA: TGTGCCAGCAGGCGGCTGGGGACAGGGGGGCTCGAG.

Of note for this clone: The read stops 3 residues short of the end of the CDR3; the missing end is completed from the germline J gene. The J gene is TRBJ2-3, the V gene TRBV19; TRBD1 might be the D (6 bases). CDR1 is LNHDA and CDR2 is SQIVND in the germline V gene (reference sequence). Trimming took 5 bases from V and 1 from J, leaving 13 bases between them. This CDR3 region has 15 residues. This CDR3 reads CASSLRQDRTDTQYF. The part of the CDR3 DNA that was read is TGTGCCAGTAGTCTCCGACAGGACCGCACAGATACG.

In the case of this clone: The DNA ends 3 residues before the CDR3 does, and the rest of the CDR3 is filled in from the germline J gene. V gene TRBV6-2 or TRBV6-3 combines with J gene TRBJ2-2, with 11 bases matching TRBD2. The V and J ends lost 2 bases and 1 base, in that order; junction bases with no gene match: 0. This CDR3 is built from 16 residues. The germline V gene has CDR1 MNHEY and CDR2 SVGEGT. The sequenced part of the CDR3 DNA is TGTGCCAGCAGTTACGGGACTAGCGGGAACACCGGGGAG. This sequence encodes CASSYGTSGNTGE. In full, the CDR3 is CASSYGTSGNTGELFF.

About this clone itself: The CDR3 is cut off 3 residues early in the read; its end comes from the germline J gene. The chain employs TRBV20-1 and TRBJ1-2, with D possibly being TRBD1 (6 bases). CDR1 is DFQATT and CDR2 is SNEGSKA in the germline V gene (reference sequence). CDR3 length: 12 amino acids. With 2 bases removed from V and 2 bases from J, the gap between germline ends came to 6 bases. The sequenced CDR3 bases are TGCAGTGCTAGAACAGGGAACTATGGC. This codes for CSARTGNYG. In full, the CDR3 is CSARTGNYGYTF.

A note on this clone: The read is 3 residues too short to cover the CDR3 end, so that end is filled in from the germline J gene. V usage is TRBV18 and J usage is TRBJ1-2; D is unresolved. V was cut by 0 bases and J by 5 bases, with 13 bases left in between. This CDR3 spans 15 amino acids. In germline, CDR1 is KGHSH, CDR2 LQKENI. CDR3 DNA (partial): TGTGCCAGCTCACCACCTCCACCAGTTCAATATGGC. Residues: CASSPPPPVQYG. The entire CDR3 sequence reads CASSPPPPVQYGYTF. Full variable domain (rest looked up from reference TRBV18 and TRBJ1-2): NAGVMQNPRHLVRRRGQEARLRCSPMKGHSHVYWYRQLPEEGLKFMVYLQKENIIDESGMPKERFSAEFPKEGPSILRIQQVVRGDSAAYFCASSPPPPVQYGYTFGSGTRLTVV.

CDR3 bases read: TGTGCCAGCAGCCGCCTGGGACTAGCGGCCCCCCAAGAGACC. Its protein is CASSRLGLAAPQET. The CDR3 as a whole reads CASSRLGLAAPQETQYF. The chain joins TRBV6-2 or TRBV6-3 to TRBJ2-5; 11 nucleotides match TRBD2. Read coverage stops 3 residues before the CDR3 terminus; the germline J gene supplies the remainder. V lost 6 bases and J lost 1; bases outside the gene matches: 10. Germline-derived CDR1 and CDR2 are MNHEY and SVGEGT. The CDR3 is made up of 17 amino acids.

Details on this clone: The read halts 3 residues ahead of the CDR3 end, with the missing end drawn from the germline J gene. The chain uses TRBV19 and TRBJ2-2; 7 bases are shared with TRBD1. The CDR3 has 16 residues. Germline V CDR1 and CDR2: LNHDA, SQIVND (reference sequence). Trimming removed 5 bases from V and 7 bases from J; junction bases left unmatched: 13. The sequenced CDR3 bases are TGTGCCAGTAGTCGGTCCGGGATCACAGGGGTCGGGGAG. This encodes CASSRSGITGVGE. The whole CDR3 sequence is CASSRSGITGVGELFF.

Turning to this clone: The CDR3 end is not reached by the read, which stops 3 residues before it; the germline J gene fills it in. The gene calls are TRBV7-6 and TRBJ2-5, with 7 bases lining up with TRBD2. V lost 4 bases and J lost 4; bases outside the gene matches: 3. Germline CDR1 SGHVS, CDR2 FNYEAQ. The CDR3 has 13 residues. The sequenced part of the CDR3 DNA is TGTGCCAGCAGCTCTTGGGGGGGAGAGACC. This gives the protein CASSSWGGET. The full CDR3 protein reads CASSSWGGETQYF. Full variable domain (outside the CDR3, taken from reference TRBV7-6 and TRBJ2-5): GAGVSQSPRYKVTKRGQDVALRCDPISGHVSLYWYRQALGQGPEFLTYFNYEAQQDKSGLPNDRFSAERPEGSISTLTIQRTEQRDSAMYRCASSSWGGETQYFGPGTRLLVL.

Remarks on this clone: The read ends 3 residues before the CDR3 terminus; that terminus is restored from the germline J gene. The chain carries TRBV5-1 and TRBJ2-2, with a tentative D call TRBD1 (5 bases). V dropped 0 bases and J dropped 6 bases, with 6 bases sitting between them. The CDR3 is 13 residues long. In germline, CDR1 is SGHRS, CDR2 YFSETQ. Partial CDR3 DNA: TGCGCCAGCAGCTTGGAAGGGGCCGGGGAG. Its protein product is CASSLEGAGE. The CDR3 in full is CASSLEGAGELFF.

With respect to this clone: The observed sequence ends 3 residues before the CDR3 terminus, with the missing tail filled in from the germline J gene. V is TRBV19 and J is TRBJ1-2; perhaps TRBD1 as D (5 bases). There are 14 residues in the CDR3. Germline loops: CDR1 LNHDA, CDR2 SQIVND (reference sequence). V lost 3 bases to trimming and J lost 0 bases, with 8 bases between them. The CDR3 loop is CASSIQGTNYGYTF. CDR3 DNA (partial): TGTGCCAGTAGTATCCAGGGAACTAACTATGGC.

CDR3 DNA (partial): TGTGCCAGTAGTTTAAACGGCGGATTGAACACTGAA. Amino acids: CASSLNGGLNTE. Given in full, the CDR3 is CASSLNGGLNTEAFF. The rearrangement links TRBV19 to TRBJ1-1; no definite D call. The read terminates 3 residues before the CDR3 end, so the remaining end is supplied by the germline J gene. Trimming took off 5 bases at V and 0 bases at J, with 13 bases between the two ends. The CDR3 has 15 residues. The V gene's germline CDR1 is LNHDA and CDR2 SQIVND (reference sequence).

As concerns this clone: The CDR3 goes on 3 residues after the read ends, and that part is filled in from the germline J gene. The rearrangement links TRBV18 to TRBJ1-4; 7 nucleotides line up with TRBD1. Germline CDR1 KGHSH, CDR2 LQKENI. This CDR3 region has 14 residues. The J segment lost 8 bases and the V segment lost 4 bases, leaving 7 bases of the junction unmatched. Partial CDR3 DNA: TGTGCCAGCTCACAGGGGGACAGTTACGAAAAA. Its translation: CASSQGDSYEK. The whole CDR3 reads CASSQGDSYEKLFF. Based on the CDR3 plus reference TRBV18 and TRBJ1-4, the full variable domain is NAGVMQNPRHLVRRRGQEARLRCSPMKGHSHVYWYRQLPEEGLKFMVYLQKENIIDESGMPKERFSAEFPKEGPSILRIQQVVRGDSAAYFCASSQGDSYEKLFFGSGTQLSVL.

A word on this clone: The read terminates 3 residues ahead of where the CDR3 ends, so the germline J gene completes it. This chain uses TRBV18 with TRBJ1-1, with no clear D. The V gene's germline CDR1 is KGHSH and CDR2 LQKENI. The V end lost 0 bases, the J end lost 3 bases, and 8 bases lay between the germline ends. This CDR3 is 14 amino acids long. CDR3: CASSPPSGHTEAFF. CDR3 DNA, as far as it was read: TGTGCCAGCTCACCACCCAGCGGCCACACTGAA.

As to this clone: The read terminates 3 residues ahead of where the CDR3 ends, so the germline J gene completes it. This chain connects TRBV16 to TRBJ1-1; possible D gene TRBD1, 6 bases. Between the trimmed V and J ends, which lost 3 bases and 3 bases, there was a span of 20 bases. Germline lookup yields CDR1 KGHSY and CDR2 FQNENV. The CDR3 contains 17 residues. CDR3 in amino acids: CASSHFGGAQVDTEAFF. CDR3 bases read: TGTGCCAGCAGCCATTTCGGGGGGGCACAGGTCGACACTGAA.